What follows are 28 T cell receptor beta chains derived from one specimen sequenced in a study of blood T cells in healthy people across ages. For the second PCR, which ran for roughly 6 to 12 cycles, a sample-barcoded 5' primer and a J-beta primer mix were used. TCRdb re-analysed the 5' RACE reads in MiXCR, keeping a single row per CDR3 protein. The sample gives about 1.8 million distinct CDR3 sequences, around half of which show up once; 2.1% is in the top ten. Sample: blood. These TCRs come from a woman aged 40 to 55 in good health.

V and J are TRBV6-2 or TRBV6-3 and TRBJ2-3; tentatively, D is TRBD1 or TRBD2 (5 bases each). V was shortened by 7 bases and J by 8 bases, with 19 bases between the two germline ends. Looked up from germline, CDR1 is MNHEY and CDR2 is SVGEGT. The CDR3 length is 14 residues. CDR3 bases: TGTGCCAGCACCGGGACCTCGACAACACGTACGCAGTATTTT. Translation: CASTGTSTTRTQYF.

This clonotype was counted between two and nine times. The genes are TRBV28 and TRBJ2-6; TRBD1 matches 10 bases. V gave up 8 bases and J gave up 0 bases; unmatched junction bases: 10. The CDR3 sequence is 18 residues long. Germline-derived CDR1 and CDR2 are MDHEN and SYDVKM. The CDR3 nucleotides read TGTGCCAGCGGGGGACGACAGGGGGCCTGCTCTGGGGCCAACGTCCTGACTTTC. Translated: CASGGRQGACSGANVLTF.

Notes on this clonotype: A much larger clone sits a single nucleotide away, making a read error possible. Here the CDR3 DNA reads TGTGCCAGCAGCTTAGCGCTAGCTGCAGGGGGACAGGGCAATGAGCAGTTCTTC. This encodes CASSLALAAGGQGNEQFF. The chain links TRBV7-8 to TRBJ2-1, with 9 bases aligning to TRBD1. From germline, CDR1 is SGHVS and CDR2 FQNEAQ. The length of the CDR3 is 18 residues. The ends lost 0 bases at V and 6 bases at J; junction bases unmatched: 12. Combining the CDR3 with reference TRBV7-8 and TRBJ2-1 gives the whole variable domain GAGVSQSPRYKVAKRGQDVALRCDPISGHVSLFWYQQALGQGPEFLTYFQNEAQLDKSGLPSDRFFAERPEGSVSTLKIQRTQQEDSAVYLCASSLALAAGGQGNEQFFGPGTRLTVL.

The chain couples TRBV14 to TRBJ2-3, with D unresolved. This CDR3 is 15 amino acids long. Per the germline V gene, CDR1 is SGHDN and CDR2 is FVKESK. V was clipped by 0 bases and J by 1 base, with 8 bases between them. This CDR3 is CASSQDIRGTDTQYF. The CDR3 DNA reads as TGTGCCAGCAGCCAAGACATTAGGGGCACAGATACGCAGTATTTT.

The gene calls are TRBV24-1 and TRBJ2-3, with D maybe TRBD2 (6 bases). CDR1 and CDR2 from the germline V gene are KGHDR and SFDVKD. The CDR3 contains 15 residues. The V and J ends lost 4 bases and 2 bases respectively, with 12 bases between them. In nucleotides, the CDR3 is TGTGCCACCAGTGACAAAGGACTACCCACAGATACGCAGTATTTT. As protein: CATSDKGLPTDTQYF.

The chain employs TRBV6-5 and TRBJ2-5; D gene unclear. V was trimmed by 8 bases and J by 2 bases, leaving 15 bases between them. Germline lookup yields CDR1 MNHEY and CDR2 SVGAGI. There are 14 residues in the CDR3. CDR3: CASGVPTVQETQYF. CDR3 sequence (DNA): TGTGCCAGCGGGGTACCAACAGTGCAAGAGACCCAGTACTTC.

The V call is TRBV20-1, the J call TRBJ1-3, with 7 bases that match TRBD1. Trimming took 4 bases from V and 4 from J; bases not matched to a gene: 7. The length of the CDR3 is 14 residues. CDR1 is DFQATT, CDR2 SNEGSKA, per germline (reference sequence). CDR3 sequence (DNA): TGCAGTGCTAAGTCCCCAGGGGGAGGAAACACCATATATTTT. This encodes CSAKSPGGGNTIYF.

There are a few counts of this clonotype. V usage is TRBV9 and J usage is TRBJ2-3; no clear D gene. Deletions cut 0 bases from V and 2 bases from J, with 10 bases between. CDR1 SGDLS and CDR2 YYNGEE come from the germline V gene. The CDR3 extends over 15 amino acids. CDR3: CASSVETIPTDTQYF. CDR3 nucleotide sequence: TGTGCCAGCAGCGTAGAAACTATACCCACAGATACGCAGTATTTT.

The rearrangement links TRBV9 to TRBJ2-1; D call uncertain. The V and J ends lost 4 bases and 6 bases respectively, with 11 bases between them. Per the germline V gene, CDR1 is SGDLS and CDR2 is YYNGEE. The CDR3 totals 13 residues. The CDR3, as DNA: TGTGCCAGCAGCCCGAATGTAATCAATGAGCAGTTCTTC. Its translation: CASSPNVINEQFF.

The rearrangement joins TRBV2 to TRBJ2-7; possible D gene TRBD1, 7 bases. Trimming stripped 4 bases from V and 7 bases from J, with 20 bases between. Germline assignment: CDR1 SNHLY and CDR2 FYNNEI. This CDR3 comprises 15 residues. CDR3 nucleotides: TGTGCCAGCAGTGGGGCAGGGGGGTATTACAATGAGCAGTACTTC. It translates to CASSGAGGYYNEQYF. The full variable domain, its missing parts supplied by reference TRBV2 and TRBJ2-7, is EPEVTQTPSHQVTQMGQEVILRCVPISNHLYFYWYRQILGQKVEFLVSFYNNEISEKSEIFDDQFSVERPDGSNFTLKIRSTKLEDSAMYFCASSGAGGYYNEQYFGPGTRLTVT.

The chain carries TRBV5-1 and TRBJ2-5; D is uncertain. The CDR3 has 13 amino acids. Trimming took off 7 bases at V and 2 bases at J, with 12 bases between the two ends. Germline values: CDR1 SGHRS, CDR2 YFSETQ. Here the CDR3 reads CASRKGNQETQYF. CDR3 bases: TGCGCCAGCCGGAAAGGGAATCAAGAGACCCAGTACTTC.

The chain recombines TRBV25-1 with TRBJ2-5, with D perhaps being TRBD1 or TRBD2 (6 bases each). CDR3 length equals 13 residues. Germline V CDR1 and CDR2: MGHDK, SYGVNS. Trimming shortened V by 8 bases and J by 2 bases, and 12 bases separated the two germline ends. The CDR3 nucleotides read TGTGCCAGCGGGGGGACATGGCAAGAGACCCAGTACTTC. It is translated as CASGGTWQETQYF.

The V call is TRBV7-8, the J call TRBJ2-1; the D call may be TRBD1 or TRBD2 (6 bases each). The J call may be in error: the DNA end matches TRBJ2-7 better. The CDR3 is made up of 15 amino acids. In germline, CDR1 is SGHVS, CDR2 FQNEAQ. CDR3 sequence reads: CASSSGGGPYNEQYF. In DNA form, the CDR3 reads TGTGCCAGCAGCTCCGGAGGGGGACCCTACAATGAGCAGTACTTC.

This chain links TRBV20-1 with TRBJ1-1, with D hard to call. The germline gives CDR1 DFQATT, CDR2 SNEGSKA (reference sequence). The CDR3 runs 11 residues. V was shortened by 5 bases and J by 6 bases, with 10 bases between the two germline ends. The CDR3 DNA reads TGCAGTGCTGGGTGGCAGTCTGAAGCTTTCTTT. Its translation: CSAGWQSEAFF.

The rearrangement uses TRBV20-1 and TRBJ2-1, with D uncertain. The CDR3 is 12 residues long. V was cut by 4 bases and J by 2 bases, with 6 bases left in between. CDR1 is DFQATT and CDR2 is SNEGSKA in the germline V gene (reference sequence). CDR3 region: CSATRTYNEQFF. The CDR3 DNA is TGCAGTGCTACCAGGACCTACAATGAGCAGTTCTTC.

The chain joins TRBV9 to TRBJ1-6; TRBD1 agrees at 7 bases. V dropped 0 bases and J dropped 6; count of bases not matched to a gene: 9. CDR3 length: 17 residues. The germline CDR1 and CDR2 sequences are SGDLS and YYNGEE. CDR3 bases: TGTGCCAGCAGCGTAGCACAGGGGAGGGATTTTAATTCACCCCTCCACTTT. Amino acids: CASSVAQGRDFNSPLHF.

The rearrangement links TRBV4-1 to TRBJ1-4; 8 bases match TRBD1. Looked up from germline, CDR1 is MGHRA and CDR2 is YSYEKL. V shed 0 bases, J shed 7 bases, and the junction held 10 bases outside the gene matches. This CDR3 has 17 amino acids. In DNA form, the CDR3 reads TGCGCCAGCAGCCAAGAAACTGTCCGGACAGGGAGTGAAAAACTGTTTTTT. Translating gives CASSQETVRTGSEKLFF.

The V gene is TRBV10-3, the J gene TRBJ2-1, with TRBD2 matching 8 bases. CDR1 is ENHRY, CDR2 SYGVKD, per germline. Trimming took 8 bases from V and 5 from J; bases not matched to a gene: 8. The CDR3 runs to 14 residues. DNA of the CDR3: TGTGCCATCTCGGGACTAGTTATCGACAATGAGCAGTTCTTC. Translation: CAISGLVIDNEQFF.

V gene TRBV2 combines with J gene TRBJ2-5; 10 bases line up with TRBD1. CDR1 and CDR2 (germline): SNHLY, FYNNEI. V lost 6 bases to trimming and J lost 11 bases; unmatched junction nucleotides: 15. The CDR3 extends over 15 amino acids. This CDR3 reads CASRGRTGGNNEQYF. The DNA of the CDR3 is TGTGCCAGCAGGGGGCGGACAGGGGGGAACAATGAGCAGTACTTC.

This clonotype was picked up one time. This chain connects TRBV6-5 to TRBJ1-2, with D possibly matching TRBD1 (6 bases). With 4 bases removed from V and 5 bases from J, the gap between germline ends came to 23 bases. Germline CDR1 and CDR2: MNHEY and SVGAGI. The length of the CDR3 is 17 residues. The CDR3 here is CASSWRGRGKMSYGYTF. CDR3 in DNA: TGTGCCAGCAGTTGGAGGGGAAGGGGGAAGATGTCATATGGCTACACCTTC.

V is TRBV7-9 and J is TRBJ2-3; 11 positions match TRBD2. V gave up 2 bases and J gave up 2 bases; unmatched junction bases: 6. The CDR3 runs 17 residues. Germline V gives CDR1 SEHNR, CDR2 FQNEAQ (reference sequence). The CDR3 is CASSLRQGLADTDTQYF. The CDR3 nucleotides are TGTGCCAGCAGCTTACGGCAGGGACTAGCGGACACAGATACGCAGTATTTT.

The chain joins TRBV4-2 to TRBJ1-5; 7 bases are a match to TRBD1. The CDR3 is made up of 16 amino acids. CDR1 is LGHNA and CDR2 is YNFKEQ in the germline V gene. V was pared by 0 bases and J by 1 base, with 3 bases of the junction left unmatched. The CDR3 bases are TGTGCCAGCAGCCAAGATGACAGGGTCAGCAATCAGCCCCAGCATTTT. It codes for CASSQDDRVSNQPQHF.

The rearrangement joins TRBV9 to TRBJ2-7; D might be TRBD1 or TRBD2, each matching 6 bases. The CDR3 spans 17 residues. Between the trimmed V and J ends, which lost 0 bases and 5 bases, there was a span of 21 bases. From germline, CDR1 is SGDLS and CDR2 YYNGEE. The DNA of the CDR3 is TGTGCCAGCAGCGTAGCTACCGGGGGCGTCGGGTTTAACGAGCAGTACTTC. Protein product: CASSVATGGVGFNEQYF.

This clonotype has a single count. The junction departs from germline at one end; a sequencing error may be responsible. The CDR3 DNA sequence: TGTGCCAACAGCACGGGACTAGGGGCCAAAAACATTCAGTACTTC. Protein sequence: CANSTGLGAKNIQYF. The chain couples TRBV5-6 to TRBJ2-4, with 8 bases matching TRBD2. This CDR3 contains 15 residues. Germline V gene lookup returns CDR1 SGHDT and CDR2 YYEEEE.

This clonotype was detected a few times. The V call is TRBV12-3 or TRBV12-4, the J call TRBJ2-3, with 11 bases that match TRBD2. After removal of 8 bases from V and 6 bases from J, the junction contained 10 bases not matched to a gene. The CDR3 runs 15 residues. The CDR3 nucleotides are TGTGCCAGCGGGGAGACTAGCGGGACGGGGGATACGCAGTATTTT. Its protein product is CASGETSGTGDTQYF.

The rearrangement links TRBV6-2 or TRBV6-3 to TRBJ2-1, with TRBD2 matching over 9 bases. The CDR3 is 15 residues long. Germline assignment: CDR1 MNHEY and CDR2 SVGEGT. V shed 6 bases and J 6 bases; nucleotides not matched to a gene: 9. This chain's CDR3 is CASSAGGIVFNEQFF. The CDR3 DNA sequence: TGTGCCAGCAGCGCGGGGGGGATCGTTTTCAATGAGCAGTTCTTC.

This clonotype was counted a few times. This chain links TRBV5-1 with TRBJ2-3; the D gene is possibly TRBD2 (5 bases). This CDR3 is built from 14 residues. Trimming took off 4 bases at V and 0 bases at J, with 9 bases between the two ends. Germline values: CDR1 SGHRS, CDR2 YFSETQ. The DNA of the CDR3 is TGCGCCAGCAGCCAGCGGTGGAGCACAGATACGCAGTATTTT. This sequence encodes CASSQRWSTDTQYF.

V usage is TRBV7-2 and J usage is TRBJ1-2; 9 bases agree with TRBD1. After removal of 6 bases from V and 2 bases from J, the junction contained 7 bases not matched to a gene. This CDR3 has 15 residues. The germline V gene encodes CDR1 SGHTA and CDR2 FQGNSA. DNA of the CDR3: TGTGCCAGCAGTTATACAGGGGGCATAAACTATGGCTACACCTTC. Its protein product is CASSYTGGINYGYTF.